This T cell receptor (beta chain) was recovered during a study of cytomegalovirus exposure and HLA in healthy donors. About the research overall: Clustering assigned 81% of the roughly 370 genotyped donors to the Caucasian-associated ancestry cluster.

The V gene's germline CDR1 is MNHNS and CDR2 SASEGT. Trimming at V came to 4 bases and at J to 0 bases, leaving 5 bases not matched to a gene. The CDR3 length is 15 residues. This clone has just a few counts. The PCR had 60 Vbeta and 13 Jbeta primers. Libraries were prepared by immunoSEQ multiplex PCR; TCRdb keeps only in-frame clonotypes and omits some of them. The data contain 150,000 to 200,000 clones, roughly 60% of them seen just once; the ten biggest clones take up about 3.2%. The sequenced sample consisted of PBMCs. This clonotype was obtained from a man aged 35 to 55 in good health and CMV-seronegative. The gene calls are TRBV6-1 and TRBJ2-7, with 8 bases aligning to TRBD1. The CDR3 DNA reads as TGTGCCAGCAGTGCAGGGACAGGAAGCTCCTACGAGCAGTACTTC. Residues: CASSAGTGSSYEQYF.